These T cell receptor beta chains were read from a single sample in a study of cytomegalovirus exposure and HLA in healthy donors. The assay was immunoSEQ multiplex PCR, and TCRdb's table has in-frame clones only and misses some. The repertoire consists of 140,000 or so clones, with approximately 90% occurring once and the leading ten covering over 5%. The material sequenced was PBMCs. The receptors originated from a woman aged 25 to 39 in good health and CMV-seropositive. Each CDR3 is given with its conserved first and last residue. The order of the fields is D gene, J gene, V gene, clone size, CDR3 protein, CDR3 DNA. A D gene is named only where the DNA matches it firmly. Expanded clones are given a class, and other clones once, few, many or no size at all.

d_gene: TRBD1
j_gene: TRBJ1-2
v_gene: TRBV28
abundance: -
CDR3aa: CASSWAGTGSGYTF
CDR3nt: TGTGCCAGCAGTTGGGCCGGGACAGGGTCGGGCTACACCTTC

d_gene: TRBD2
j_gene: TRBJ2-6
v_gene: TRBV9
abundance: -
CDR3aa: CASSVRRGGSGANVLTF
CDR3nt: TGTGCCAGCAGCGTCAGACGGGGGGGCAGTGGGGCCAACGTCCTGACTTTC

d_gene: -
j_gene: TRBJ2-7
v_gene: TRBV19
abundance: -
CDR3aa: CASSARRVSYEQYF
CDR3nt: TGTGCCAGCTCCGCCCGGAGGGTCTCCTACGAGCAGTACTTC

d_gene: TRBD2
j_gene: TRBJ2-1
v_gene: TRBV5-4
abundance: -
CDR3aa: CASSDTSGGHNEQFF
CDR3nt: TGTGCCAGCAGCGACACTAGCGGGGGGCACAATGAGCAGTTCTTC

d_gene: TRBD1
j_gene: TRBJ2-7
v_gene: TRBV7-8
abundance: -
CDR3aa: CASSFGQGNEQYF
CDR3nt: TGTGCCAGCAGCTTCGGACAGGGGAACGAGCAGTACTTC

d_gene: TRBD2
j_gene: TRBJ2-7
v_gene: TRBV10-1
abundance: -
CDR3aa: CASSEGLAFEQYF
CDR3nt: TGCGCCAGCAGTGAGGGACTAGCATTCGAGCAGTACTTC

d_gene: -
j_gene: TRBJ2-7
v_gene: TRBV18
abundance: once
CDR3aa: CASSPPREVDEQYF
CDR3nt: TGTGCCAGCTCACCTCCCAGGGAGGTTGACGAGCAGTACTTC

d_gene: TRBD2
j_gene: TRBJ2-1
v_gene: TRBV10-3
abundance: -
CDR3aa: CAIGTSDYNEQFF
CDR3nt: TGTGCCATCGGGACTAGCGATTACAATGAGCAGTTCTTC

d_gene: -
j_gene: TRBJ2-1
v_gene: TRBV10-3
abundance: -
CDR3aa: CATKDSGSYNEQFF
CDR3nt: TGTGCCACTAAGGACAGCGGCTCCTACAATGAGCAGTTCTTC

d_gene: -
j_gene: TRBJ1-3
v_gene: TRBV2
abundance: -
CDR3aa: CASRGGGNTIYF
CDR3nt: TGTGCCAGCAGAGGGGGTGGAAACACCATATATTTT

d_gene: -
j_gene: TRBJ1-5
v_gene: TRBV6-1
abundance: few
CDR3aa: CASNGQYSNQPQHF
CDR3nt: TGTGCCAGCAACGGACAGTATAGCAATCAGCCCCAGCATTTT

d_gene: -
j_gene: TRBJ1-2
v_gene: TRBV5-4
abundance: -
CDR3aa: CASRKRDNNYGYTF
CDR3nt: TGTGCCAGCAGAAAACGGGACAATAACTATGGCTACACCTTC

d_gene: TRBD1
j_gene: TRBJ1-6
v_gene: TRBV5-4
abundance: -
CDR3aa: CASSFGTGNSPLHF
CDR3nt: TGTGCCAGCAGCTTCGGGACAGGGAATTCACCCCTCCACTTT

d_gene: -
j_gene: TRBJ2-1
v_gene: TRBV9
abundance: -
CDR3aa: CASSAGGGFNEQFF
CDR3nt: TGTGCCAGCAGCGCCGGCGGAGGGTTCAATGAGCAGTTCTTC

d_gene: -
j_gene: TRBJ1-1
v_gene: TRBV28
abundance: -
CDR3aa: CASRNLGAYTEAFF
CDR3nt: TGTGCCAGCAGGAACTTGGGGGCGTACACTGAAGCTTTCTTT

d_gene: -
j_gene: TRBJ1-2
v_gene: TRBV28
abundance: -
CDR3aa: CASSTRSTIYGYTF
CDR3nt: TGTGCCAGCAGTACCAGGTCCACCATTTATGGCTACACCTTC

d_gene: TRBD2
j_gene: TRBJ2-1
v_gene: TRBV10-2
abundance: -
CDR3aa: CASSELGRLAYNEQFF
CDR3nt: TGCGCCAGCAGTGAGTTGGGGAGACTAGCGTACAATGAGCAGTTCTTC

d_gene: -
j_gene: TRBJ2-1
v_gene: TRBV11-2
abundance: -
CDR3aa: CASTPSVRVGEQFF
CDR3nt: TGTGCCAGCACCCCCTCCGTCAGGGTAGGTGAGCAGTTCTTC

d_gene: TRBD2
j_gene: TRBJ2-1
v_gene: TRBV29-1
abundance: -
CDR3aa: CSGTSANNEQFF
CDR3nt: TGCAGCGGGACTAGCGCCAACAATGAGCAGTTCTTC

d_gene: TRBD1
j_gene: TRBJ1-3
v_gene: TRBV11-2
abundance: few
CDR3aa: CASSSGTGVNSGNTIYF
CDR3nt: TGTGCCAGCAGCTCTGGGACAGGGGTAAACTCTGGAAACACCATATATTTT

d_gene: -
j_gene: TRBJ2-6
v_gene: TRBV11-2
abundance: -
CDR3aa: CASSLAGARGANVLTF
CDR3nt: TGTGCCAGCAGCTTAGCAGGGGCGCGAGGGGCCAACGTCCTGACTTTC

d_gene: TRBD2
j_gene: TRBJ2-6
v_gene: TRBV15
abundance: once
CDR3aa: CATSRAGRLFSGANVLTF
CDR3nt: TGTGCCACCAGCAGAGCCGGGAGGCTCTTCTCTGGGGCCAACGTCCTGACTTTC

d_gene: TRBD1
j_gene: TRBJ1-2
v_gene: TRBV6-1
abundance: -
CDR3aa: CASSAGTGIGYTF
CDR3nt: TGTGCCAGCAGCGCCGGGACAGGGATCGGCTACACCTTC

d_gene: TRBD2
j_gene: TRBJ2-6
v_gene: TRBV10-2
abundance: -
CDR3aa: CASSPGKVAGAGANVLTF
CDR3nt: TGCGCCAGCAGTCCGGGGAAGGTAGCGGGGGCTGGGGCCAACGTCCTGACTTTC

d_gene: TRBD1
j_gene: TRBJ1-2
v_gene: TRBV11-2
abundance: -
CDR3aa: CASSLTGARDLTNYGYTF
CDR3nt: TGTGCCAGCAGCTTAACAGGGGCTAGGGACCTTACTAACTATGGCTACACCTTC

d_gene: -
j_gene: TRBJ2-2
v_gene: TRBV12-1
abundance: few
CDR3aa: CASSSPAAKDRGAPGELFF
CDR3nt: TGTGCCAGCAGCTCCCCAGCGGCAAAGGACAGGGGAGCTCCCGGGGAGCTGTTTTTT

d_gene: -
j_gene: TRBJ2-6
v_gene: TRBV2
abundance: -
CDR3aa: CASILWRSGANVLTF
CDR3nt: TGTGCCAGCATCCTATGGCGGTCTGGGGCCAACGTCCTGACTTTC

d_gene: -
j_gene: TRBJ2-1
v_gene: TRBV29-1
abundance: -
CDR3aa: CSVGGSSYNEQFF
CDR3nt: TGCAGCGTGGGGGGAAGCTCCTACAATGAGCAGTTCTTC

d_gene: TRBD1
j_gene: TRBJ2-7
v_gene: TRBV28
abundance: -
CDR3aa: CASISGGQGLWEQYF
CDR3nt: TGTGCCAGCATCTCAGGGGGACAGGGACTTTGGGAGCAGTACTTC

d_gene: -
j_gene: TRBJ1-1
v_gene: TRBV5-1
abundance: -
CDR3aa: CASTPEGRNTEAFF
CDR3nt: TGCGCCAGCACCCCCGAGGGCAGGAACACTGAAGCTTTCTTT

d_gene: TRBD1
j_gene: TRBJ2-7
v_gene: TRBV4-1
abundance: -
CDR3aa: CASSPPGTGGDYEQYF
CDR3nt: TGCGCCAGCAGCCCACCAGGGACAGGGGGGGACTACGAGCAGTACTTC

d_gene: TRBD2
j_gene: TRBJ2-2
v_gene: TRBV12-5
abundance: -
CDR3aa: CASARLAGPTGELFF
CDR3nt: TGTGCTAGTGCCAGACTAGCGGGACCGACTGGGGAGCTGTTTTTT

d_gene: TRBD1
j_gene: TRBJ2-7
v_gene: TRBV27
abundance: -
CDR3aa: CATGEIRDRSCEQYF
CDR3nt: TGTGCCACCGGTGAAATCCGGGACAGGTCCTGCGAGCAGTACTTC

d_gene: TRBD1
j_gene: TRBJ2-7
v_gene: TRBV7-2
abundance: -
CDR3aa: CASSRPGQVLSPYEQYF
CDR3nt: TGTGCCAGCAGCCGTCCGGGACAGGTGCTTTCCCCCTACGAGCAGTACTTC

d_gene: TRBD2
j_gene: TRBJ2-1
v_gene: TRBV6-5
abundance: -
CDR3aa: CASSYRASGYNEQFF
CDR3nt: TGTGCCAGCAGTTATAGGGCTAGCGGGTACAATGAGCAGTTCTTC

d_gene: -
j_gene: TRBJ2-1
v_gene: TRBV15
abundance: -
CDR3aa: CATSLTEDEQFF
CDR3nt: TGTGCCACCAGCCTGACTGAGGATGAGCAGTTCTTC

d_gene: TRBD1
j_gene: TRBJ2-7
v_gene: TRBV28
abundance: few
CDR3aa: CASIRDRAYEQYF
CDR3nt: TGTGCCAGCATTAGGGACAGGGCCTACGAGCAGTACTTC

d_gene: TRBD1
j_gene: TRBJ1-5
v_gene: TRBV7-6
abundance: -
CDR3aa: CASSLGQGTNQPQHF
CDR3nt: TGTGCCAGCAGCTTAGGACAGGGGACCAATCAGCCCCAGCATTTT

d_gene: -
j_gene: TRBJ1-1
v_gene: TRBV29-1
abundance: -
CDR3aa: CSVAGHKYADTEAFF
CDR3nt: TGCAGCGTTGCTGGCCATAAATACGCGGACACTGAAGCTTTCTTT

d_gene: TRBD2
j_gene: TRBJ2-5
v_gene: TRBV6-5
abundance: -
CDR3aa: CASSYQAGGPETQYF
CDR3nt: TGTGCCAGCAGTTACCAGGCGGGGGGGCCCGAGACCCAGTACTTC

d_gene: -
j_gene: TRBJ2-3
v_gene: TRBV28
abundance: -
CDR3aa: CASSFAGTAGDTQYF
CDR3nt: TGTGCCAGCAGTTTCGCGGGGACAGCTGGAGATACGCAGTATTTT

d_gene: TRBD2
j_gene: TRBJ2-2
v_gene: TRBV5-1
abundance: -
CDR3aa: CASSLAISGRPTNTGELFF
CDR3nt: TGCGCCAGCAGCTTAGCGATTAGCGGGAGGCCCACGAACACCGGGGAGCTGTTTTTT

d_gene: TRBD2
j_gene: TRBJ2-3
v_gene: TRBV28
abundance: -
CDR3aa: CASSPGTSGDSTDTQYF
CDR3nt: TGTGCCAGCAGTCCGGGGACTAGCGGAGACAGCACAGATACGCAGTATTTT

d_gene: TRBD1
j_gene: TRBJ2-5
v_gene: TRBV5-1
abundance: -
CDR3aa: CASRTGTGGIYGETQYF
CDR3nt: TGCGCCAGCAGAACCGGGACAGGGGGGATTTACGGTGAGACCCAGTACTTC

d_gene: -
j_gene: TRBJ2-3
v_gene: TRBV6-1
abundance: -
CDR3aa: CASSGYSGTDTQYF
CDR3nt: TGTGCCAGCAGTGGTTATAGCGGCACAGATACGCAGTATTTT

d_gene: -
j_gene: TRBJ2-5
v_gene: TRBV11-2
abundance: -
CDR3aa: CASSFRTNQETQYF
CDR3nt: TGTGCCAGCAGCTTCCGGACTAACCAAGAGACCCAGTACTTC

d_gene: -
j_gene: TRBJ1-5
v_gene: TRBV5-6
abundance: -
CDR3aa: CASSTRSTGTGSNQPQHF
CDR3nt: TGTGCCAGCAGCACAAGATCTACCGGGACTGGAAGCAATCAGCCCCAGCATTTT

d_gene: TRBD2
j_gene: TRBJ2-1
v_gene: TRBV7-2
abundance: once
CDR3aa: CASSVGGGRLDEQFF
CDR3nt: TGTGCCAGCAGCGTTGGTGGCGGGAGGTTGGATGAGCAGTTCTTC

d_gene: TRBD1
j_gene: TRBJ2-4
v_gene: TRBV27
abundance: -
CDR3aa: CASSETGGWAKNIQYF
CDR3nt: TGTGCCAGCAGTGAGACAGGGGGTTGGGCCAAAAACATTCAGTACTTC

d_gene: -
j_gene: TRBJ2-1
v_gene: TRBV4-1
abundance: -
CDR3aa: CASSQDLSYNEQFF
CDR3nt: TGCGCCAGCAGCCAAGATCTGAGCTACAATGAGCAGTTCTTC

d_gene: -
j_gene: TRBJ2-1
v_gene: TRBV7-6
abundance: -
CDR3aa: CASSLEHLSYNEQFF
CDR3nt: TGTGCCAGCAGCTTAGAGCATCTCTCCTACAATGAGCAGTTCTTC

d_gene: TRBD2
j_gene: TRBJ2-5
v_gene: TRBV12-5
abundance: -
CDR3aa: CASGHLAGAVETQYF
CDR3nt: TGTGCTAGTGGGCATCTAGCGGGAGCTGTAGAGACCCAGTACTTC

d_gene: TRBD1
j_gene: TRBJ2-7
v_gene: TRBV28
abundance: -
CDR3aa: CASSYAGTASSYEQYF
CDR3nt: TGTGCCAGCAGTTACGCCGGGACAGCGAGCTCCTACGAGCAGTACTTC

d_gene: TRBD2
j_gene: TRBJ2-2
v_gene: TRBV6-1
abundance: -
CDR3aa: CASSGLGAVAGGLNTGELFF
CDR3nt: TGTGCCAGCAGTGGCTTAGGCGCGGTAGCGGGAGGGCTGAACACCGGGGAGCTGTTTTTT

d_gene: TRBD2
j_gene: TRBJ2-5
v_gene: TRBV7-9
abundance: -
CDR3aa: CASSSFGASGSWNQETQYF
CDR3nt: TGTGCCAGCAGCTCCTTCGGGGCTAGCGGGAGTTGGAACCAAGAGACCCAGTACTTC